This TCR beta chain was profiled in a study of human T cells and chemical hapten exposure. Unfractionated whole blood yielded the extracted total RNA. This clonotype was recorded at least ten times. One entry per CDR3 protein results from TCRdb running MiXCR on the 5' RACE reads. Of about 80,000 distinct CDR3 sequences listed, about 8% are singletons. The sequence was obtained from a male donor in good health.

The CDR3 DNA sequence: TGTGCCAGCAGTAGCGACAGGGGGTCTGAAGCTTTCTTT. The encoded protein is CASSSDRGSEAFF. This rearrangement joins TRBV6-6 to TRBJ1-1, with TRBD1 matching over 9 bases. The CDR3 is 13 amino acids. V lost 5 bases and J lost 6; bases outside the gene matches: 4. Germline CDR1 is MNHNY and CDR2 is SVGAGI (reference sequence).